This T cell receptor beta chain was identified during a study of T cells in Graves' hyperthyroidism and ophthalmopathy. Across the study: Once the initial diagnosis was made, peripheral blood was obtained before any treatment. Study-level findings and limits: Blood also showed most of the thyroid clonotypes that were expanded above 0.001.

Regions amplified from RNA transcripts were the TCR beta CDR3 regions. The HTBI primer set was used in a first-round RT-PCR of the TCR CDR3. TCRdb ran MiXCR on the multiplex PCR reads and lists one entry per CDR3 protein. The sample has some 300,000 distinct CDR3 sequences; 15% to 20% are singletons. This clonotype was detected ten times or more. Its antigen is currently unknown. Germline V gives CDR1 SEHNR, CDR2 FQNEAQ (reference sequence). Losses at the gene ends were 4 bases for V and 7 bases for J; bases not matched to a gene: 8. The CDR3 consists of 14 residues. Material for sequencing was blood. The origin of this receptor is a middle-aged man with Graves' ophthalmopathy. This chain uses TRBV7-9 with TRBJ1-2; 8 bases map to TRBD1. The CDR3 DNA follows: TGTGCCAGCAGCTCATCAGGGGGCGCGGGTGGCTACACCTTC. It codes for CASSSSGGAGGYTF.